Sequencing of this T cell receptor beta chain was carried out in a study of blood T cells in healthy people across ages. Study observations and caveats: Fewer expanded clones and more diversity marked long-lived versus aged donors.

On this clonotype itself: Its antigen is currently unknown.

The CDR3 loop spans 15 amino acids. Germline trimming cut 5 bases from V and 6 bases from J; bases unmatched to any gene: 6. Alongside a J-beta primer mix, a sample-barcoded 5' primer served in a second PCR lasting about 6 to 11 cycles. Every molecule of cDNA carried a tag from a template-switch adaptor with 12 random nucleotides. TCRdb reprocessed the 5' RACE reads with MiXCR, giving one entry per CDR3 protein. The table has 800,000 or so distinct CDR3 sequences, approximately 59% seen once. V is TRBV12-3 or TRBV12-4 and J is TRBJ2-2; 10 bases are a match to TRBD1. The origin of this receptor is a young man in good health. Sequenced input: blood. CDR3 sequence: CASSRTGGGSGELFF. The CDR3 nucleotides are TGTGCCAGCAGTCGGACAGGGGGGGGATCCGGGGAGCTGTTTTTT.